This T cell receptor (beta chain) was obtained from a study of cytomegalovirus exposure and HLA in healthy donors. Regarding the study as a whole: TCR beta chains numbering some 150 were designated cytomegalovirus-associated. Rarity held for most TCR sequences, but there were some public TCRs that occurred in many donors. Reported performance of the classifier showed diagnosis of cytomegalovirus status with high specificity and sensitivity.

Separate from the approximately 700-subject first cohort was the approximately 120-subject validation cohort, to which the donors belonged. Here immunoSEQ multiplex PCR was the method, and the copy in TCRdb shows in-frame clones only, minus some. The sample contains roughly 250,000 clones, 90% of which appear only once. This clone was seen a single time. The antigen remains unidentified. Germline CDR1 PRHDT, CDR2 FYEKMQ (reference sequence). The V segment lost 5 bases and the J segment 2 bases; nucleotides outside the gene matches: 5. This CDR3 is 15 amino acids long. The chain links TRBV13 to TRBJ2-7; 11 bases match TRBD1. Sequencing was carried out using PBMCs. This receptor was identified in a woman between 18 and 29 years old in good health and CMV-seronegative. This chain's CDR3 is CASSTGTGGTYEQYF. For the CDR3, the DNA is TGTGCCAGCAGCACGGGGACAGGGGGAACCTACGAGCAGTACTTC.